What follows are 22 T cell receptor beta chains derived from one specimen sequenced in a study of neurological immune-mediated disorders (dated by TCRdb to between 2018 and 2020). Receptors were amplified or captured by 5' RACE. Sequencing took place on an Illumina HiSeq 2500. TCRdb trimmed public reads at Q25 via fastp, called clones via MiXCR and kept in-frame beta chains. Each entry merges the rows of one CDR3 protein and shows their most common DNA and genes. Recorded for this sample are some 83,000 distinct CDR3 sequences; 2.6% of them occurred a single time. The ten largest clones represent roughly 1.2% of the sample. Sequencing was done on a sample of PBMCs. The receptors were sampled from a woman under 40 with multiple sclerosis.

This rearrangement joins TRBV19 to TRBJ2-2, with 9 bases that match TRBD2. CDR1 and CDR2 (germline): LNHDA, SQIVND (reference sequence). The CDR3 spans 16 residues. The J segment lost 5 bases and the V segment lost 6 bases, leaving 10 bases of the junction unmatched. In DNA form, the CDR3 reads TGTGCCAGTAGCCCTCGCGGGAGGGCGAGGACCGGGGAGCTGTTTTTT. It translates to CASSPRGRARTGELFF.

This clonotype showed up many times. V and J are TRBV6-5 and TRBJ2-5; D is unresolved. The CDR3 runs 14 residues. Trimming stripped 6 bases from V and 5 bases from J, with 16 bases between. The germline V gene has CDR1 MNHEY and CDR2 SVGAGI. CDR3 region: CASSRALPQETQYF. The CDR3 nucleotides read TGTGCCAGCAGCCGGGCCCTACCCCAGGAGACCCAGTACTTC.

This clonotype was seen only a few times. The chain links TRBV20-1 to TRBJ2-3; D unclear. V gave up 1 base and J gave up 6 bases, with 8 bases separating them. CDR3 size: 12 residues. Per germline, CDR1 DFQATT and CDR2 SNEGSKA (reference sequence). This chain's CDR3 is CSARARSDTQYF. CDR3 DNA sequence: TGCAGTGCTAGAGCCCGGAGTGATACGCAGTATTTT.

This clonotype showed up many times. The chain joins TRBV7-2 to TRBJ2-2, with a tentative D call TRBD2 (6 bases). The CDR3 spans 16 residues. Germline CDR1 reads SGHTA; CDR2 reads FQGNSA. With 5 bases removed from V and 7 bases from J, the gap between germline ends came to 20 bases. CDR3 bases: TGTGCCAGCAGCCGTGGGACTCCGCAGACGGGCGGGGAGCTGTTTTTT. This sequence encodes CASSRGTPQTGGELFF.

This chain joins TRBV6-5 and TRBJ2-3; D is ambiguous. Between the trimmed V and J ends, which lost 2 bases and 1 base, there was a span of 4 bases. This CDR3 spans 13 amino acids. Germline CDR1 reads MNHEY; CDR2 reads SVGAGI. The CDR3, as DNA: TGTGCCAGCAGTTACACAGGCACAGATACGCAGTATTTT. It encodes CASSYTGTDTQYF.

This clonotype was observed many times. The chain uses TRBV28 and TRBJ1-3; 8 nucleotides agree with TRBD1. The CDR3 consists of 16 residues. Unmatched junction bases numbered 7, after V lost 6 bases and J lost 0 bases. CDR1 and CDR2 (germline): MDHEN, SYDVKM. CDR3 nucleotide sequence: TGTGCCAGCAGGACGACAGGGGAGCGCTCTGGAAACACCATATATTTT. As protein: CASRTTGERSGNTIYF.

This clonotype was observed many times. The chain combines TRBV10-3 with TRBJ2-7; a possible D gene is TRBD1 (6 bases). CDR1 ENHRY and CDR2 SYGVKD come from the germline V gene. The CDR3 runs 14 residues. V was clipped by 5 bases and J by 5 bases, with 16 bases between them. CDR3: CAISTGTTINEQYF. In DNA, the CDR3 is TGTGCCATCAGTACCGGGACAACAATCAACGAGCAGTACTTC.

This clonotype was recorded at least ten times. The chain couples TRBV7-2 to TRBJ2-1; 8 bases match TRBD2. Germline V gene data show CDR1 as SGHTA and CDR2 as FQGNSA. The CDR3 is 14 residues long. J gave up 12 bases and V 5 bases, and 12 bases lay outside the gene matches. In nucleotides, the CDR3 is TGTGCCAGCAGCGAGCGGGAGCCGCTACAGGGGCAGTTCTTC. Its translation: CASSEREPLQGQFF.

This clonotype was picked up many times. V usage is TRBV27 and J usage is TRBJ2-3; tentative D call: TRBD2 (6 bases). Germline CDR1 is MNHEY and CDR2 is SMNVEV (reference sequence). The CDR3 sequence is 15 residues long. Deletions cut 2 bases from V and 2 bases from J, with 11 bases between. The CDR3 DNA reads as TGTGCCAGCAGTTTAGGGACTCAACTCACAGATACGCAGTATTTT. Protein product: CASSLGTQLTDTQYF.

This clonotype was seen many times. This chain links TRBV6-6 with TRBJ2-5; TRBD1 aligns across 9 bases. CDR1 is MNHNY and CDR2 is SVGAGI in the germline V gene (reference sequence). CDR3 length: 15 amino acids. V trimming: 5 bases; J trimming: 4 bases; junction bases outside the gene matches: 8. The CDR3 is CASSTQGARRETQYF. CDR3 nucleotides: TGTGCCAGCAGTACACAGGGGGCGAGAAGAGAGACCCAGTACTTC.

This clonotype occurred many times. CDR3 DNA: TGTGCCAGCACGGAGGGACAGACGATTCAAGAGACCCAGTACTTC. This gives the protein CASTEGQTIQETQYF. V is TRBV7-9 and J is TRBJ2-5, with D perhaps matching TRBD1 (7 bases). From germline, CDR1 is SEHNR and CDR2 FQNEAQ (reference sequence). Deletions cut 7 bases from V and 2 bases from J, with 17 bases between. The CDR3 covers 15 residues.

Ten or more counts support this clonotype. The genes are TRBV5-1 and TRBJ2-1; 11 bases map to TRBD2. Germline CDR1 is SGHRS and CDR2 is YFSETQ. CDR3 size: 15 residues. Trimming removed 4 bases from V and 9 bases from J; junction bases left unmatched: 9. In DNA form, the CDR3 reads TGCGCCAGCAGCCAAACTAGCGGGAGTCGAGGTGAGCAGTTCTTC. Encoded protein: CASSQTSGSRGEQFF.

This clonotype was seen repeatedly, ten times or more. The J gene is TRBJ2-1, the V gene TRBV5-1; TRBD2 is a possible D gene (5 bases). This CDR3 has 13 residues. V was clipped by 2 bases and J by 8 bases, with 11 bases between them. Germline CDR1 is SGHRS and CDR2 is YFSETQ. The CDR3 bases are TGCGCCAGCAGCTTCGGAGGCGGGTATGAGCAGTTCTTC. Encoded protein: CASSFGGGYEQFF.

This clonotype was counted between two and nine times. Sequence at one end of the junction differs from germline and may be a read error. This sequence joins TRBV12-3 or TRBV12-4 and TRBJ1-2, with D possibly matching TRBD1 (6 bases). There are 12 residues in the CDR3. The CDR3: CDSTTLGGGYTF. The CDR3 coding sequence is TGTGACAGCACCACCCTCGGGGGCGGCTACACCTTC.

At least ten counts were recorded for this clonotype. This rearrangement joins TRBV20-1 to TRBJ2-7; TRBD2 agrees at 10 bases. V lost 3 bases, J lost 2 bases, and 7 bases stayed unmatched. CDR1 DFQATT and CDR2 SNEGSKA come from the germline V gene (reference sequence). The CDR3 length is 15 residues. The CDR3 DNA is TGCAGTGCTAGTTCTAGCGGGAGTGCCGCCTACGAGCAGTACTTC. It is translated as CSASSSGSAAYEQYF.

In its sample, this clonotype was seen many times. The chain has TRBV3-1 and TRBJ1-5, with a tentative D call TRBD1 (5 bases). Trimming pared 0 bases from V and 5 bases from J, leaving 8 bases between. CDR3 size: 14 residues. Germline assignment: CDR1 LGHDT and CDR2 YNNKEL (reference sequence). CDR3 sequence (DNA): TGTGCCAGCAGCCAAGATAGGGGATATCAGCCCCAGCATTTT. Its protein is CASSQDRGYQPQHF.

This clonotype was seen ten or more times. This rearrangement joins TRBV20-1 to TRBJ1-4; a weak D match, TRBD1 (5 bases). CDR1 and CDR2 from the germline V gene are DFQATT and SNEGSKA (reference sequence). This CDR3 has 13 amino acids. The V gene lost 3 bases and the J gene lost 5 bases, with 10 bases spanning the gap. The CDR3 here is CSASGDGNEKLFF. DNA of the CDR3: TGCAGTGCTAGTGGGGACGGAAATGAAAAACTGTTTTTT.

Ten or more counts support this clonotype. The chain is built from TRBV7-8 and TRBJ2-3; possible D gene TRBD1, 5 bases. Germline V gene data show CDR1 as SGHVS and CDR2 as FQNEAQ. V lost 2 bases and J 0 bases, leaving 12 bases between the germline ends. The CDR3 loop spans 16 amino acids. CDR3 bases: TGTGCCAGCAGCTTAAGAGCAGGGCCGAGCACAGATACGCAGTATTTT. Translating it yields CASSLRAGPSTDTQYF.

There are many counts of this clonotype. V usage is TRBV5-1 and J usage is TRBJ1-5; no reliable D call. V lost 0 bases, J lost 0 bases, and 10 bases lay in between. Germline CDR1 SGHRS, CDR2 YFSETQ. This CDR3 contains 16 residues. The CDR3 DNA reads TGCGCCAGCAGCTTGGAGGGTAGGGATAGCAATCAGCCCCAGCATTTT. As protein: CASSLEGRDSNQPQHF.

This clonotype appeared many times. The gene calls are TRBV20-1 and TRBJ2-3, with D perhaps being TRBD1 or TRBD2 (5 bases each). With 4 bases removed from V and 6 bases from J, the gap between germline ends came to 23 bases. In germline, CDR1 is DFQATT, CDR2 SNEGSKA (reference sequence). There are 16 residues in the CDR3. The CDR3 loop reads CSATLRGTGSMDTQYF. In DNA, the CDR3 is TGCAGTGCTACCCTTCGAGGGACCGGAAGTATGGATACGCAGTATTTT.

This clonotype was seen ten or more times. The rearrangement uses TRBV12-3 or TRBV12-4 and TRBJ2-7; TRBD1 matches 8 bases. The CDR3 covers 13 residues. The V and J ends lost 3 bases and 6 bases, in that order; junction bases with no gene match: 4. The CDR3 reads CASSFSDRVEQYF. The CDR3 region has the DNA TGTGCCAGCAGTTTCTCGGACAGGGTCGAGCAGTACTTC.

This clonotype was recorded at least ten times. The CDR3 nucleotides read TGTGCCAGCAGCTCCGGGACACCTTGGGGGTACGAGCAGTACTTC. It translates to CASSSGTPWGYEQYF. V and J are TRBV7-9 and TRBJ2-7, with D possibly matching TRBD1 (6 bases). Trimming took 4 bases from V and 4 from J, leaving 17 bases between them. The CDR3 is made up of 15 amino acids. Germline CDR1 reads SEHNR; CDR2 reads FQNEAQ (reference sequence).